The rows below give T cell receptor beta chains drawn from one sample of a study of CD8+ T cells in alopecia areata. Using immunoSEQ multiplex PCR, the repertoire was profiled, and TCRdb retains in-frame clones only, with some absent. The sample lists approximately 280,000 clones; nearly 60% were seen once. The specimen comprised CD4+ T cells sorted from blood, sampled at week 24, from a patient treated with tofacitinib. The receptors stem from a human donor with alopecia areata. The CDR3 runs from the conserved cysteine through the conserved F or W. The D gene is left open where the match is weak. A clone size is listed for some rows: how often the clone was seen (once, few, many), or a class if it is expanded.

V	D	size	J	CDR3	DNA
TRBV10-3	-	-	TRBJ1-5	CAISESESGGRKEPQHF	TGTGCCATCAGTGAGTCGGAATCTGGAGGCAGGAAGGAGCCCCAGCATTTT
TRBV5-1	-	once	TRBJ1-3	CASSLAGATTGNTIYF	TGCGCCAGCAGCTTGGCGGGTGCTACCACTGGAAACACCATATATTTT
TRBV29-1	-	few	TRBJ1-2	CSAAGDNYGYTF	TGCAGCGCCGCGGGGGACAACTATGGCTACACCTTC
TRBV7-2	-	few	TRBJ2-2	CASSLGGQITGELFF	TGTGCCAGCAGCTTAGGAGGGCAGATCACCGGGGAGCTGTTTTTT
TRBV29-1	-	-	TRBJ1-1	CSSYTGGTEAFF	TGCAGCTCCTATACGGGGGGCACTGAAGCTTTCTTT
TRBV7-9	-	few	TRBJ1-2	CASSLAVPGRGYGYTF	TGTGCCAGCAGCTTAGCGGTGCCAGGACGCGGCTATGGCTACACCTTC
TRBV11-2	-	-	TRBJ2-5	CASSLGVQETQYF	TGTGCCAGCAGCTTAGGCGTCCAAGAGACCCAGTACTTC
TRBV30	TRBD1	-	TRBJ2-7	CAWSIRTGGEQYF	TGTGCCTGGAGTATTCGAACAGGGGGCGAGCAGTACTTC
TRBV19	-	-	TRBJ1-6	CASSRQRESPLHF	TGTGCCAGTAGTAGGCAGAGGGAGTCACCCCTCCACTTT
TRBV30	TRBD2	-	TRBJ2-2	CAWKRGAGSTGELFF	TGTGCCTGGAAACGGGGAGCGGGGAGTACCGGGGAGCTGTTTTTT
TRBV7-2	TRBD1	-	TRBJ2-4	CASSLAPLTGVTAKNIQYF	TGTGCCAGCAGCTTAGCGCCCCTGACAGGGGTTACAGCCAAAAACATTCAGTACTTC
TRBV7-9	-	-	TRBJ2-5	CASSLVPTDTQYF	TGTGCCAGCAGCTTAGTACCCACTGATACCCAGTACTTC
TRBV30	TRBD2	-	TRBJ2-7	CAWSLKGLAVWEQYF	TGTGCCTGGTCCCTTAAAGGACTAGCGGTATGGGAGCAGTACTTC
TRBV27	-	-	TRBJ1-2	CASARVDKRDGYTF	TGTGCCAGCGCCCGTGTGGACAAAAGGGATGGCTACACCTTC
TRBV7-2	TRBD1	few	TRBJ1-3	CASSPTRGPGNTIYF	TGTGCCAGCAGCCCCACAAGGGGGCCTGGAAACACCATATATTTT
TRBV5-1	-	-	TRBJ2-1	CASSRAGPQGAYNEQFF	TGCGCCAGCAGTCGAGCGGGCCCACAGGGCGCCTACAATGAGCAGTTCTTC
TRBV10-3	-	few	TRBJ2-3	CAISPPGLITDTQYF	TGTGCCATCAGCCCCCCGGGGCTCATCACAGATACGCAGTATTTT
TRBV6-5	TRBD1	-	TRBJ1-4	CASRKGQSNEKLFF	TGTGCCAGCCGAAAGGGACAGAGTAATGAAAAACTGTTTTTT
TRBV21-1	-	few	TRBJ1-4	CASSPHRGGAVTNEKLFF	TGTGCCAGCAGCCCCCATCGAGGCGGGGCGGTTACTAATGAAAAACTGTTTTTT
TRBV29-1	-	few	TRBJ1-6	CSVGEGTYNSPLHF	TGCAGCGTGGGTGAGGGTACTTATAATTCACCCCTCCACTTT
TRBV4-3	TRBD1	-	TRBJ2-6	CASSTGTGVSGANVLTF	TGCGCCAGCAGCACCGGGACAGGGGTCTCTGGGGCCAACGTCCTGACTTTC
TRBV29-1	TRBD1	-	TRBJ1-2	CSVWTGGTVGYTF	TGCAGCGTTTGGACAGGGGGAACAGTAGGCTACACCTTC
TRBV13	TRBD2	few	TRBJ2-3	CASSRRGPGLATDTQYF	TGTGCCAGCAGCCGCAGGGGACCGGGACTAGCGACAGATACGCAGTATTTT
TRBV29-1	TRBD2	-	TRBJ2-5	CSVGTSGQETQYF	TGCAGCGTAGGGACTAGCGGCCAAGAGACCCAGTACTTC
TRBV5-1	TRBD1	-	TRBJ1-4	CASSSGTGDEKLFF	TGCGCCAGCAGTTCCGGGACAGGGGATGAAAAACTGTTTTTT
TRBV30	-	-	TRBJ1-1	CAWRWGIEAFF	TGTGCCTGGAGATGGGGAATTGAAGCTTTCTTT
TRBV2	-	-	TRBJ2-5	CASSESGAGGETQYF	TGTGCCAGCAGTGAATCAGGCGCCGGCGGGGAGACCCAGTACTTC
TRBV5-6	-	few	TRBJ2-2	CASSLASTGELFF	TGTGCCAGCAGCTTGGCGTCAACCGGGGAGCTGTTTTTT
TRBV7-9	-	once	TRBJ2-1	CASSFSAAESYNEQFF	TGTGCCAGCAGCTTCTCCGCAGCCGAGAGTTACAATGAGCAGTTCTTC
TRBV29-1	-	-	TRBJ1-4	CTGRGGNEKLFF	TGCACCGGGCGGGGAGGTAATGAAAAACTGTTTTTT